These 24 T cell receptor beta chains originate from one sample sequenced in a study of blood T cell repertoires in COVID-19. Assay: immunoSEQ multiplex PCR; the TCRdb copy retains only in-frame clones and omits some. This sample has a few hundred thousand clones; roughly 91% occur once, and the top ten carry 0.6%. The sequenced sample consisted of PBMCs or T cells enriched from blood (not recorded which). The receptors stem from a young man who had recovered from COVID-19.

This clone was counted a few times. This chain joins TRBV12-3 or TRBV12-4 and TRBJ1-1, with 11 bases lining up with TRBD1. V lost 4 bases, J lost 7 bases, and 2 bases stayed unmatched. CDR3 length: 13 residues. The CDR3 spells CASSWTGGLEAFF. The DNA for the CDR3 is TGTGCCAGCAGTTGGACAGGGGGCCTTGAAGCTTTCTTT.

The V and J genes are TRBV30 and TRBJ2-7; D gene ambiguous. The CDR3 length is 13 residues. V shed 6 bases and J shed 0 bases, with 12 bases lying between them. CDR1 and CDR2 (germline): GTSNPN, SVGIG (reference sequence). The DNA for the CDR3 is TGTGCCTGCAATCGACGGAGCTCCTACGAGCAGTACTTC. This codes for CACNRRSSYEQYF.

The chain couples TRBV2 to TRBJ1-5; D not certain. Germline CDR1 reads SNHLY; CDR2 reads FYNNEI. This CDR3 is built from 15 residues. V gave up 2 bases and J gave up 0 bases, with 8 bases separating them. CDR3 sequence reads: CASSEKSVSNQPQHF. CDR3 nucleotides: TGTGCCAGCAGTGAAAAATCCGTTAGCAATCAGCCCCAGCATTTT. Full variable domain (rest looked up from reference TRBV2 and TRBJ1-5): EPEVTQTPSHQVTQMGQEVILRCVPISNHLYFYWYRQILGQKVEFLVSFYNNEISEKSEIFDDQFSVERPDGSNFTLKIRSTKLEDSAMYFCASSEKSVSNQPQHFGDGTRLSIL.

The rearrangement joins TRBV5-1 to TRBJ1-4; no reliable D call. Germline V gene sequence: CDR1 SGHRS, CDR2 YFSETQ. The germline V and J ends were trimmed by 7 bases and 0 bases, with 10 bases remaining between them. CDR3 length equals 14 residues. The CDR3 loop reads CASSGGATNEKLFF. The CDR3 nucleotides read TGCGCCAGCTCGGGAGGTGCAACTAATGAAAAACTGTTTTTT.

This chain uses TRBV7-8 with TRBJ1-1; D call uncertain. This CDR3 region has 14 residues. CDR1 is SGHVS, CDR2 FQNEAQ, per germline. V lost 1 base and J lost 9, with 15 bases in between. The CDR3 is CASSLVLGTEKAFF. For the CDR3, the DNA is TGTGCCAGCAGCTTAGTCTTAGGTACAGAAAAAGCTTTCTTT.

CDR3 region: CASSLEVRAETFF. CDR3 DNA: TGTGCCAGCAGTTTAGAGGTCAGGGCCGAGACCTTCTTT. The chain uses TRBV28 and TRBJ1-1, with D possibly TRBD1 on 5 matching bases. V was shortened by 2 bases and J by 14 bases, with 18 bases between the two germline ends. CDR3 length: 13 amino acids. The germline V gene has CDR1 MDHEN and CDR2 SYDVKM.

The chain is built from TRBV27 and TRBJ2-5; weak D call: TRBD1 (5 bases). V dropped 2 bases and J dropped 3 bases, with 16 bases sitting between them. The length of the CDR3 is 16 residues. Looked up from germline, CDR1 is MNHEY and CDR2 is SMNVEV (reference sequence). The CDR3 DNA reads TGTGCCAGCAGTTTACAGGGCCCCTTCTATGAAGAGACCCAGTACTTC. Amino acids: CASSLQGPFYEETQYF.

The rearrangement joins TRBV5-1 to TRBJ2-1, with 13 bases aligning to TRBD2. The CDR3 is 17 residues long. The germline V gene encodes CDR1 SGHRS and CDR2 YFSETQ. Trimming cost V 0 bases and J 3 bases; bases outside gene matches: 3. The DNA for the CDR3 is TGCGCCAGCAGCTTGGGGACTAGCGGGAGTCTCTACAATGAGCAGTTCTTC. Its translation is CASSLGTSGSLYNEQFF.

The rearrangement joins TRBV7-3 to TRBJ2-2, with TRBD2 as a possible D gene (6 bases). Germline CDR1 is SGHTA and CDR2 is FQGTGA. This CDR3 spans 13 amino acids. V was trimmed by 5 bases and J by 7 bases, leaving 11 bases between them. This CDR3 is CASSQDYIGELFF. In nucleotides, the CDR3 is TGTGCCAGCAGCCAGGACTACATCGGGGAGCTGTTTTTT.

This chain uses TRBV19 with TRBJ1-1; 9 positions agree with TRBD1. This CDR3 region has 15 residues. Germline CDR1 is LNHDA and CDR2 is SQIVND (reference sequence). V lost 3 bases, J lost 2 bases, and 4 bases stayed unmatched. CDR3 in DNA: TGTGCCAGTAGTATGGGGACAGGGTTTAACACTGAAGCTTTCTTT. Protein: CASSMGTGFNTEAFF.

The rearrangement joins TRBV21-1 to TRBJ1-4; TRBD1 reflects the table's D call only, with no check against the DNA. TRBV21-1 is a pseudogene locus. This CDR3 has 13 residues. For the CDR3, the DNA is TGTGCCCCTACTAGACAGGGGAACGAAAAACTGTTTTTT. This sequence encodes CAPTRQGNEKLFF.

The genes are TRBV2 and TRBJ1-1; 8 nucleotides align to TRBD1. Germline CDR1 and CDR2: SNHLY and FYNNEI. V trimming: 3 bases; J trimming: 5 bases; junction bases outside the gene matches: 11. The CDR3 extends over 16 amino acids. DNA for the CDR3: TGTGCCAGCAGTGATATTGGGGCGAGACAGGGGACTGAAGCTTTCTTT. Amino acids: CASSDIGARQGTEAFF.

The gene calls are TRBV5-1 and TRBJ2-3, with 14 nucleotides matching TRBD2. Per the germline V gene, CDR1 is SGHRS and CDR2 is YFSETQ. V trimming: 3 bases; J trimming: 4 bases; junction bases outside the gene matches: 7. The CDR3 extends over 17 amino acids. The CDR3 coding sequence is TGCGCCAGCAGCTCCCAGGAGGGACTAGCGGGAGCAGATACGCAGTATTTT. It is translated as CASSSQEGLAGADTQYF. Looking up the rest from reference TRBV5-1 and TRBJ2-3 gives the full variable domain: KAGVTQTPRYLIKTRGQQVTLSCSPISGHRSVSWYQQTPGQGLQFLFEYFSETQRNKGNFPGRFSGRQFSNSRSEMNVSTLELGDSALYLCASSSQEGLAGADTQYFGPGTRLTVL.

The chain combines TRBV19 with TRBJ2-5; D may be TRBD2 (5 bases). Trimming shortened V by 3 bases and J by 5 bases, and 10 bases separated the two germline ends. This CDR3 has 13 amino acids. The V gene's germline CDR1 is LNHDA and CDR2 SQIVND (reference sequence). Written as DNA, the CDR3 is TGTGCCAGTAGTATGTTTTGGAGGGAGACCCAGTACTTC. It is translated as CASSMFWRETQYF.

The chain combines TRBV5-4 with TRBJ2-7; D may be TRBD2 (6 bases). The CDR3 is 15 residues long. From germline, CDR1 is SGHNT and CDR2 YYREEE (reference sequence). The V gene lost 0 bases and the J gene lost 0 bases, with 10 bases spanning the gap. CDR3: CASSLAFGSSYEQYF. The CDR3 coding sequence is TGTGCCAGCAGCTTGGCTTTCGGGAGCTCCTACGAGCAGTACTTC.

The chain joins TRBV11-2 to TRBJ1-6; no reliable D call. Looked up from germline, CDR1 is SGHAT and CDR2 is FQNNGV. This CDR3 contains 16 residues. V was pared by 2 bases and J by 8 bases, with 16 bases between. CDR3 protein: CASSLPFGPRHSPLHF. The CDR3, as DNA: TGTGCCAGCAGCTTACCGTTTGGTCCGAGGCATTCACCCCTCCACTTT. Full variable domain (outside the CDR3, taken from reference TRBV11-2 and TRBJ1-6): EAGVAQSPRYKIIEKRQSVAFWCNPISGHATLYWYQQILGQGPKLLIQFQNNGVVDDSQLPKDRFSAERLKGVDSTLKIQPAKLEDSAVYLCASSLPFGPRHSPLHFGNGTRLTVT.

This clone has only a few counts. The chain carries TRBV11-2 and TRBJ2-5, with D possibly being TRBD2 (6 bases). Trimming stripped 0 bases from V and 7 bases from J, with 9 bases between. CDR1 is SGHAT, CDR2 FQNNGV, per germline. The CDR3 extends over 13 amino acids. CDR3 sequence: CASSLDLGRTQYF. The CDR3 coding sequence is TGTGCCAGCAGCTTAGATCTCGGGAGGACCCAGTACTTC.

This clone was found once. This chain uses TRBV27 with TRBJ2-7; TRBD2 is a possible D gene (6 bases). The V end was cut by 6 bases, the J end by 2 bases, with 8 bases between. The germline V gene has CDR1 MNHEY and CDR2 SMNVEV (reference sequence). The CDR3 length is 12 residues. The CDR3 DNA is TGTGCCAGCAGCCGCGGGGCCTACGAGCAGTACTTC. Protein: CASSRGAYEQYF.

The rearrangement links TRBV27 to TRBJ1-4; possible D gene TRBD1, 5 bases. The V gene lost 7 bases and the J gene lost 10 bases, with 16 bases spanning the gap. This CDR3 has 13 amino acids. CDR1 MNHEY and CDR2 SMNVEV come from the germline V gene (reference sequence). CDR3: CASTPGWGGKLFF. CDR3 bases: TGTGCCAGCACCCCGGGCTGGGGCGGAAAACTGTTTTTT.

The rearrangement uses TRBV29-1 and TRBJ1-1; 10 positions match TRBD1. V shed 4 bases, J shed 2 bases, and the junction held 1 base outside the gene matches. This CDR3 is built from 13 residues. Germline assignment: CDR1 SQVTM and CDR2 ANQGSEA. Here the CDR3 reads CSVGDRGNTEAFF. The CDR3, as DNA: TGCAGCGTTGGGGACAGGGGAAACACTGAAGCTTTCTTT. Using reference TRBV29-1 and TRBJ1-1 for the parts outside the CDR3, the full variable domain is SAVISQKPSRDICQRGTSLTIQCQVDSQVTMMFWYRQQPGQSLTLIATANQGSEATYESGFVIDKFPISRPNLTFSTLTVSNMSPEDSSIYLCSVGDRGNTEAFFGQGTRLTVV.

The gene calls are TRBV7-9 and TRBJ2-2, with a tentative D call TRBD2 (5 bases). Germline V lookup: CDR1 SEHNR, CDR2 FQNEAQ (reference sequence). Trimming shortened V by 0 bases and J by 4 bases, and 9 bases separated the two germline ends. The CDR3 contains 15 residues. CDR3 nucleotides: TGTGCCAGCAGCTTAGCGGGAGAGGGCACCGGGGAGCTGTTTTTT. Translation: CASSLAGEGTGELFF.

The CDR3 loop is CASTPYPDTQYF. The CDR3 nucleotides read TGTGCCAGCACCCCCTACCCAGATACGCAGTATTTT. The chain carries TRBV7-8 and TRBJ2-3; D gene unclear. The germline CDR1 and CDR2 sequences are SGHVS and FQNEAQ. With 7 bases removed from V and 4 bases from J, the gap between germline ends came to 9 bases. This CDR3 spans 12 amino acids.

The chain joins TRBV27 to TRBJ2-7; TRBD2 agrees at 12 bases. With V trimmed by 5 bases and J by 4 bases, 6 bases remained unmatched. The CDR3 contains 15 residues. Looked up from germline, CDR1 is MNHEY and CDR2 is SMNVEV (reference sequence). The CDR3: CASSHGLAGLYEQYF. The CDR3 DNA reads TGTGCCAGCAGTCACGGACTAGCGGGACTTTACGAGCAGTACTTC.

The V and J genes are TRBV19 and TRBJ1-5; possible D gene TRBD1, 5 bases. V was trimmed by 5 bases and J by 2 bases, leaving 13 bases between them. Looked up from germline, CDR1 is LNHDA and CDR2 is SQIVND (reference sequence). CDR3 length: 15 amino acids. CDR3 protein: CASSFLQGGNQPQHF. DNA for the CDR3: TGTGCCAGTAGTTTCCTGCAGGGTGGCAATCAGCCCCAGCATTTT.